This TCR beta chain was found in a study of T-cell reconstitution after alpha-beta-depleted transplantation in children. The TCRbeta library was prepared with unique molecular identifiers. Each CDR3 protein gets one entry after TCRdb re-called the PCR reads with MiXCR. The sample has roughly 100,000 distinct CDR3 sequences, roughly 8.4% seen once. This clonotype came up many times. CDR1 is SGHRS, CDR2 YFSETQ, per germline. This CDR3 is built from 13 residues. V was clipped by 5 bases and J by 3 bases; unmatched bases: 4. Specimen: PBMCs from the stem cell graft donor, collected from the stem cell graft. This chain uses TRBV5-1 with TRBJ2-5, with 7 bases lining up with TRBD1. This sequence was found in a human donor who donated a stem cell graft to a child with congenital amegakaryocytic thrombocytopenia. DNA for the CDR3: TGCGCCAGCAGAACCGGGACAGAAGAGACCCAGTACTTC. Translated, it gives CASRTGTEETQYF.